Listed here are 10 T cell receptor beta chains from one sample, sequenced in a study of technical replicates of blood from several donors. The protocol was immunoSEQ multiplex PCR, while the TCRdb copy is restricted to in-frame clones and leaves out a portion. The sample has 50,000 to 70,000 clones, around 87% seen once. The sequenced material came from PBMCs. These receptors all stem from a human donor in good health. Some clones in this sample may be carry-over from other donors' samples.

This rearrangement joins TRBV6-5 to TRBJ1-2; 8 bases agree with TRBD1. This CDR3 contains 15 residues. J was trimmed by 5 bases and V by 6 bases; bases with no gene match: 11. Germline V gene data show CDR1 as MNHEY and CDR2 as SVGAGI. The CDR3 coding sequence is TGTGCCAGCAGCACCCGAGGGACAGGCATATATGGCTACACCTTC. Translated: CASSTRGTGIYGYTF.

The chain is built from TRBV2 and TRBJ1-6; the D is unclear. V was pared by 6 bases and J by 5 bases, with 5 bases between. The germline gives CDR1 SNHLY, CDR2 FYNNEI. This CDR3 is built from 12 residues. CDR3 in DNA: TGTGCCAGCAGCGCAGATAATTCACCCCTCCACTTT. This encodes CASSADNSPLHF.

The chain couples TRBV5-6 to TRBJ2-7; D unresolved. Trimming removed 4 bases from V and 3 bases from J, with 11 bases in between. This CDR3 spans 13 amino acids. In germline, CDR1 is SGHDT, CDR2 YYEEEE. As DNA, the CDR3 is TGTGCCAGCAGCGCGAACAGATACTACGAGCAGTACTTC. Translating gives CASSANRYYEQYF.

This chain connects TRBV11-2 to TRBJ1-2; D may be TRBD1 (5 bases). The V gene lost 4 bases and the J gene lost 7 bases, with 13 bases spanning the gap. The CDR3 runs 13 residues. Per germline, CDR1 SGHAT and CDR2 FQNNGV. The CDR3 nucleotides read TGTGCCAGCAGCTCAGACAGATATGCTGGCTACACCTTC. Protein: CASSSDRYAGYTF.

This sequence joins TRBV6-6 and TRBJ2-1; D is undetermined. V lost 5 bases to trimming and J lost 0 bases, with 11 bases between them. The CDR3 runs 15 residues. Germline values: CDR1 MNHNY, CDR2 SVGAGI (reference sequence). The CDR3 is CASSLDKSSYNEQFF. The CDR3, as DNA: TGTGCCAGCAGTCTCGACAAGAGCTCCTACAATGAGCAGTTCTTC.

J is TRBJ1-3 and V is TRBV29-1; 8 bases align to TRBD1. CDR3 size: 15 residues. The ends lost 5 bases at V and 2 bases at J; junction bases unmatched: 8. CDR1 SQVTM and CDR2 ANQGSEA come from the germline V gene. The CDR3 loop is CSVRTGSKAGNTIYF. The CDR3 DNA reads TGCAGCGTTAGGACAGGGTCAAAAGCTGGAAACACCATATATTTT. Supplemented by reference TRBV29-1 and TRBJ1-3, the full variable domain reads SAVISQKPSRDICQRGTSLTIQCQVDSQVTMMFWYRQQPGQSLTLIATANQGSEATYESGFVIDKFPISRPNLTFSTLTVSNMSPEDSSIYLCSVRTGSKAGNTIYFGEGSWLTVV.

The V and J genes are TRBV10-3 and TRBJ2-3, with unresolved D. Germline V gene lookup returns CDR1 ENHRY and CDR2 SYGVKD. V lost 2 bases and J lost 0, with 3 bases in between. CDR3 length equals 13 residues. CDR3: CAISETSTDTQYF. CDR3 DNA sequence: TGTGCCATCAGTGAGACTAGCACAGATACGCAGTATTTT.

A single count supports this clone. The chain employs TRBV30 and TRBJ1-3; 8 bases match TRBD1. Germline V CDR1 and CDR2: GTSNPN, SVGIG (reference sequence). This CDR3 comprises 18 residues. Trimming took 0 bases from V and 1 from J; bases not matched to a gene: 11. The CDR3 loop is CAWSVQGRGQFSGNTIYF. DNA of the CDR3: TGTGCCTGGAGTGTACAGGGCAGGGGGCAATTTTCTGGAAACACCATATATTTT. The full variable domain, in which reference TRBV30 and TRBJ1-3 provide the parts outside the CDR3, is SQTIHQWPATLVQPVGSPLSLECTVEGTSNPNLYWYRQAAGRGLQLLFYSVGIGQISSEVPQNLSASRPQDRQFILSSKKLLLSDSGFYLCAWSVQGRGQFSGNTIYFGEGSWLTVV.

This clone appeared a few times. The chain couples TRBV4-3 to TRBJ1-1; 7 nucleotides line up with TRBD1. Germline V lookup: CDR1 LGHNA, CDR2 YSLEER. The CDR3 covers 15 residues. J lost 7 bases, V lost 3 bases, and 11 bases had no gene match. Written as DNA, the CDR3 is TGCGCCAGCAGCCAGGCCTCGACAGGGTCGCGTGAAGCTTTCTTT. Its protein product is CASSQASTGSREAFF.

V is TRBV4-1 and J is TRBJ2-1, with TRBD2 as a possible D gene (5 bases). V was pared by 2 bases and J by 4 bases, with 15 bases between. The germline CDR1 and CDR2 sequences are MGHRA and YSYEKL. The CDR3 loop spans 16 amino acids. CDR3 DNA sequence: TGCGCCAGCAGCCAATTAACTAGGTGGGCTTACAATGAGCAGTTCTTC. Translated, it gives CASSQLTRWAYNEQFF.